This T cell receptor beta chain was recovered during a study of CD8 T cells in ankylosing spondylitis. General study results and limits: Within matched ankylosing spondylitis synovial fluid, disease-linked clones were reportedly significantly enriched. Previously reported in reactive arthritis synovial fluid and blood were some of the motif variants. Roughly eight highly homologous variants made up a TCR beta motif that seemed to typify ankylosing spondylitis blood.

V lost 4 bases to trimming and J lost 3 bases; unmatched junction nucleotides: 12. From germline, CDR1 is SGDLS and CDR2 YYNGEE. The CDR3 runs to 17 residues. On this clonotype: The antigen is not known.

TCR beta libraries were made by quantitative 5'-RACE with molecular barcodes. TCRdb re-derived calls from the 5' RACE reads in MiXCR, one entry per CDR3 protein. The repertoire includes fewer than 200,000 distinct CDR3 sequences, about 20% of them detected once, and around 4.1% sits in the top ten. The rearrangement uses TRBV9 and TRBJ2-2; 7 positions agree with TRBD1. This clonotype was sampled from a male donor aged 10-35 years with ankylosing spondylitis or in good health (not recorded which). Source material: blood, either unsorted or a sorted T cell fraction (not recorded which). The CDR3 sequence is CASSSRNDRVYTGELFF. CDR3 nucleotide sequence: TGTGCCAGCAGCTCCCGGAACGACAGGGTATACACCGGGGAGCTGTTTTTT. The full variable domain, with the rest looked up from reference TRBV9 and TRBJ2-2, is DSGVTQTPKHLITATGQRVTLRCSPRSGDLSVYWYQQSLDQGLQFLIQYYNGEERAKGNILERFSAQQFPDLHSELNLSSLELGDSALYFCASSSRNDRVYTGELFFGEGSRLTVL.